This T cell receptor (beta chain) derives from a study of STAT5B mutations in CD4+ large granular lymphocyte leukemia. Study-wide points: Main leukemic clonotypes were patient-specific, but more than 20% appeared at low frequency elsewhere.

Original analysis: Lowest detectable productive clonotype frequency was 2.59 x 10-5. Generated by immunoSEQ multiplex PCR, the TCRdb table keeps only in-frame clones and is missing some. The D gene and trimming were derived from the DNA, and the V and J assignments and clone size from that table. In the table there are fewer than 45,000 clones, more than 80% of which are singletons. The CDR3 has 15 amino acids. CDR1 and CDR2 (germline): MNHEY, SVGAGI. V lost 4 bases, J lost 3 bases, and 6 bases stayed unmatched. With respect to this clone: The target antigen is unknown.

The specimen sequenced was CD4+ T cells from blood buffy coats. The source is a human donor in good health. The chain recombines TRBV6-5 with TRBJ2-1; 7 positions match TRBD1. The CDR3 protein is CASSSGQARYNEQFF. The CDR3 region has the DNA TGTGCCAGCAGTTCCGGACAGGCGCGCTACAATGAGCAGTTCTTC.